This record concerns one T cell receptor (beta chain) sequence. The antigen is undetermined. Produced via immunoSEQ multiplex PCR; TCRdb's table is partial and in-frame only. Of around 34,000 clones in the sample, around 81% were seen once. The sample belongs to a study of OX40 agonist ivuxolimab in advanced cancers. The wider study: A history of anti-PD-1, anti-PD-L1 or anti-CTLA-4 therapy was acceptable, and 40% to 45% had some. Study-wide points: By week 6 at 0.1 to 3.0 mg/kg, blood CD4+ and CD8+ T cells had expanded clonally. CD8+ T cells showed, on average, more clonal expansion than CD4+ cells.

Blood samples were obtained at baseline, cycle 4 day 1, and cycle 7 day 1. With 5 bases clipped from V and 5 bases from J, the junction kept 6 bases outside the gene matches. Germline V gene data show CDR1 as SGHAT and CDR2 as FQDESV (reference sequence). This CDR3 contains 14 residues. The rearrangement links TRBV11-1 to TRBJ1-2; TRBD1 aligns across 9 bases. Sequenced here: CD4+ or CD8+ T cells sorted from blood, sampled in a trial of the OX40 agonist ivuxolimab. This clonotype was obtained from an adult with an advanced solid tumor such as melanoma, head and neck, liver or kidney cancer. CDR3 region: CASSPTGTGYGYTF. The CDR3 coding sequence is TGTGCCAGCAGCCCGACCGGGACAGGGTATGGCTACACCTTC.